The rows below give T cell receptor beta chains drawn from one sample of a study of T-cell memory formation after mild COVID-19. A single record per CDR3 protein comes from TCRdb applying MiXCR to the 5' RACE reads. The sample gives about 430,000 distinct CDR3 sequences, 24% of which show up once; 7.5% to 10% is in the top ten. Specimen: PBMCs or a T cell subset sorted from them (not recorded which). Every receptor here comes from an adult woman who had mild COVID-19 (a few samples of this study predate the infection). Cell type and time point are not known. The CDR3 runs from the conserved cysteine through the conserved F or W. The D gene is left open where the match is weak. Size values are once, few and many counts, or a class for expanded clones, and some rows have none.

clone size: few
J gene: TRBJ2-3
V gene: TRBV5-1
D gene: TRBD2
CDR3 protein: CASSSLTSGDTDTQYF
CDR3 DNA: TGCGCCAGCAGCTCACTTACTAGCGGGGACACAGATACGCAGTATTTT

clone size: NA
J gene: TRBJ2-6
V gene: TRBV12-3/TRBV12-4
D gene: NA
CDR3 protein: CASSLANVLTF
CDR3 DNA: TGTGCCAGCAGTTTGGCCAACGTCCTGACTTTC

clone size: NA
J gene: TRBJ2-1
V gene: TRBV7-9
D gene: TRBD2
CDR3 protein: CASSPVSGSTYNEQFF
CDR3 DNA: TGTGCCAGCAGCCCCGTCAGCGGGAGCACCTACAATGAGCAGTTCTTC

clone size: many
J gene: TRBJ2-6
V gene: TRBV19
D gene: NA
CDR3 protein: CASSIDVSGANVLTF
CDR3 DNA: TGTGCCAGTAGTATAGACGTATCTGGGGCCAACGTCCTGACTTTC

clone size: NA
J gene: TRBJ2-3
V gene: TRBV12-3/TRBV12-4
D gene: TRBD2
CDR3 protein: CASRWTSGNTDTQYF
CDR3 DNA: TGTGCCAGCAGATGGACTAGCGGGAACACAGATACGCAGTATTTT

clone size: few
J gene: TRBJ2-1
V gene: TRBV7-9
D gene: TRBD2
CDR3 protein: CASSLVTGGGNEQFF
CDR3 DNA: TGTGCCAGCAGCTTAGTTACGGGAGGAGGCAATGAGCAGTTCTTC

clone size: NA
J gene: TRBJ2-1
V gene: TRBV9
D gene: TRBD2
CDR3 protein: CASSTSLAAYNEQFF
CDR3 DNA: TGTGCCAGCAGCACGTCCCTAGCGGCCTACAATGAGCAGTTCTTC

clone size: few
J gene: TRBJ2-1
V gene: TRBV11-3
D gene: NA
CDR3 protein: CASSLDEVSLVDEQFF
CDR3 DNA: TGTGCCAGCAGCTTAGACGAGGTCAGCTTGGTGGATGAGCAGTTCTTC

clone size: NA
J gene: TRBJ2-7
V gene: TRBV7-8
D gene: NA
CDR3 protein: CASRLGPKGEQYF
CDR3 DNA: TGTGCCAGCCGGCTCGGGCCGAAGGGCGAGCAGTACTTC

clone size: NA
J gene: TRBJ2-6
V gene: TRBV5-4
D gene: NA
CDR3 protein: CASSLWGALGANVLTF
CDR3 DNA: TGTGCCAGCAGCTTGTGGGGCGCATTGGGGGCCAACGTCCTGACTTTC

clone size: NA
J gene: TRBJ2-1
V gene: TRBV9
D gene: TRBD2
CDR3 protein: CASRGGPLQNEQFF
CDR3 DNA: TGTGCCAGCCGCGGGGGGCCCCTACAAAATGAGCAGTTCTTC

clone size: NA
J gene: TRBJ2-1
V gene: TRBV20-1
D gene: NA
CDR3 protein: CSARISSEWRNEQFF
CDR3 DNA: TGCAGTGCTAGAATCTCGTCTGAGTGGCGCAATGAGCAGTTCTTC

clone size: NA
J gene: TRBJ1-1
V gene: TRBV7-9
D gene: NA
CDR3 protein: CASSLTRLAGETFF
CDR3 DNA: TGTGCCAGCAGCTTAACCAGATTGGCAGGGGAAACTTTCTTT

clone size: few
J gene: TRBJ2-5
V gene: TRBV5-1
D gene: NA
CDR3 protein: CASSSTPEETQYF
CDR3 DNA: TGCGCCAGCAGCTCCACACCGGAGGAGACCCAGTACTTC

clone size: NA
J gene: TRBJ1-2
V gene: TRBV12-3/TRBV12-4
D gene: NA
CDR3 protein: CASSPGQINYGYTF
CDR3 DNA: TGTGCCAGCAGCCCCGGACAGATTAACTATGGCTACACCTTC

clone size: NA
J gene: TRBJ1-1
V gene: TRBV3-1
D gene: NA
CDR3 protein: CASKTDRKNTEAFF
CDR3 DNA: TGTGCCAGCAAGACGGACAGAAAGAACACTGAAGCTTTCTTT

clone size: NA
J gene: TRBJ1-2
V gene: TRBV12-3/TRBV12-4
D gene: NA
CDR3 protein: CASSTAGTNYGYTF
CDR3 DNA: TGTGCCAGCAGTACCGCAGGTACCAACTATGGCTACACCTTC

clone size: NA
J gene: TRBJ2-1
V gene: TRBV5-1
D gene: NA
CDR3 protein: CASTPSSSYNEQFF
CDR3 DNA: TGCGCAAGCACCCCATCGAGCTCCTACAATGAGCAGTTCTTC

clone size: few
J gene: TRBJ1-1
V gene: TRBV2
D gene: NA
CDR3 protein: CASSRRAGATMNTEAFF
CDR3 DNA: TGTGCCAGCTCCCGAAGGGCAGGGGCGACCATGAACACTGAAGCTTTCTTT

clone size: NA
J gene: TRBJ1-5
V gene: TRBV19
D gene: NA
CDR3 protein: CASTKNVGFTSNQPQHF
CDR3 DNA: TGTGCCAGTACTAAGAACGTTGGTTTCACTAGCAATCAGCCCCAGCATTTT

clone size: NA
J gene: TRBJ1-6
V gene: TRBV6-5
D gene: NA
CDR3 protein: CASTPGNNSPLHF
CDR3 DNA: TGTGCCAGCACCCCAGGGAATAATTCACCCCTCCACTTT

clone size: NA
J gene: TRBJ2-7
V gene: TRBV5-1
D gene: NA
CDR3 protein: CASSLEGGGSDEQYF
CDR3 DNA: TGCGCCAGCAGCTTGGAGGGGGGAGGTAGCGACGAGCAGTACTTC